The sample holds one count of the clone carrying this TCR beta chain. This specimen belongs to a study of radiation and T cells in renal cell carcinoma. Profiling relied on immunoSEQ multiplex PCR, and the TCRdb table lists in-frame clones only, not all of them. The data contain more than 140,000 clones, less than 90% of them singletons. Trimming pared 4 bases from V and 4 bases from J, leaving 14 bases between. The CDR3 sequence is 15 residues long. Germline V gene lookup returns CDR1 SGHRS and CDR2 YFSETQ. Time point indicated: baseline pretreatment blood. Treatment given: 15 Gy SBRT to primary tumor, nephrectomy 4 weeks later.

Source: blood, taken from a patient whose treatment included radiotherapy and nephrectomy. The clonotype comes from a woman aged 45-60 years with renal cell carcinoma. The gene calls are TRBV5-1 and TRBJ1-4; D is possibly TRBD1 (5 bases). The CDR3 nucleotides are TGCGCCAGCAGCCAGGGACGAGGAGGTAATGAAAAACTGTTTTTT. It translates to CASSQGRGGNEKLFF.